Listed below are T cell receptor beta chains from one sample, sequenced in a study of T cell clones after liver transplantation. The assay was immunoSEQ multiplex PCR, and TCRdb's table has in-frame clones only and misses some. The sample carries about 74,000 clones, 80% recorded once. The sequenced sample was CD4+ T cells from blood, obtained before liver transplant. All receptors derive from a human donor who received a liver transplant. CDR3s include the opening cysteine and the closing phenylalanine or tryptophan. The D gene is left open where the match is weak. Not all rows give a size; the values are once, few, many and, for expanded clones, a class.

TRBV6-6	.	TRBJ2-6	.	CASTGSGANVLTF	TGTGCCAGTACAGGGTCTGGGGCCAACGTCCTGACTTTC
TRBV28	TRBD2	TRBJ2-7	.	CASRGLAGGPEQYF	TGTGCCAGCAGGGGACTAGCGGGGGGACCGGAGCAGTACTTC
TRBV19	.	TRBJ2-7	few	CASPLGGYEQYF	TGTGCCAGTCCCCTAGGTGGCTACGAGCAGTACTTC
TRBV7-2	TRBD1	TRBJ1-1	.	CASSFTPGGTEAFF	TGTGCCAGCAGCTTCACCCCAGGGGGCACTGAAGCTTTCTTT
TRBV10-2	TRBD2	TRBJ2-7	.	CASSGLDTKEQYF	TGCGCCAGCAGCGGACTAGATACGAAGGAGCAGTACTTC
TRBV2	.	TRBJ2-2	.	CASSRGDTGELFF	TGTGCCAGCAGTAGGGGGGACACCGGGGAGCTGTTTTTT
TRBV18	.	TRBJ2-1	.	CASSNVGDEQFF	TGTGCCAGCTCCAACGTCGGCGATGAGCAGTTCTTC
TRBV7-2	TRBD1	TRBJ2-7	.	CASNPGRDRVYEQYF	TGTGCCAGCAACCCCGGGCGGGACAGGGTATACGAGCAGTACTTC
TRBV6-5	.	TRBJ2-1	.	CASRVGDNEQFF	TGTGCCAGTCGCGTTGGGGACAATGAGCAGTTCTTC
TRBV28	.	TRBJ1-1	.	CASSLGPTNTEAFF	TGTGCCAGCAGTTTAGGTCCGACGAACACTGAAGCTTTCTTT
TRBV10-2	.	TRBJ2-7	.	CASTPPWAGYEQYF	TGCGCCAGCACCCCCCCGTGGGCTGGCTACGAGCAGTACTTC
TRBV6-1	TRBD1	TRBJ1-1	.	CASSEYRGLNTEAFF	TGTGCCAGCAGTGAATACAGGGGGCTGAACACTGAAGCTTTCTTT
TRBV30	TRBD2	TRBJ2-3	.	CAWTYVAGNTDTQYF	TGTGCCTGGACCTACGTAGCGGGCAACACAGATACGCAGTATTTT
TRBV29-1	.	TRBJ2-3	.	CSVDKDTDTQYF	TGCAGCGTTGACAAGGACACAGATACGCAGTATTTT
TRBV28	.	TRBJ1-3	.	CASSLHGRAVGENTIYF	TGTGCCAGCAGTTTACATGGCAGGGCTGTCGGGGAAAACACCATATATTTT
TRBV28	TRBD2	TRBJ2-3	.	CASSLGGSPRNTQYF	TGTGCCAGCAGTTTGGGCGGGAGCCCTCGAAATACGCAGTATTTT
TRBV7-8	TRBD1	TRBJ2-5	few	CASSRGRQGWQETQYF	TGTGCCAGCAGCCGGGGGAGACAGGGGTGGCAAGAGACCCAGTACTTC
TRBV5-1	.	TRBJ1-3	.	CASSSQGGPGNTIYF	TGCGCCAGCAGCTCCCAGGGAGGGCCTGGAAACACCATATATTTT
TRBV19	TRBD1	TRBJ1-1	.	CASSSLTGGRTEAFF	TGTGCCAGTAGCTCCCTGACAGGGGGAAGGACTGAAGCTTTCTTT
TRBV7-2	.	TRBJ1-2	.	CASSYYSGYTF	TGTGCCAGCAGCTACTACTCTGGCTACACCTTC
TRBV18	.	TRBJ1-1	few	CASSPSLGGSTEAFF	TGTGCCAGCTCACCATCGTTGGGCGGGAGCACTGAAGCTTTCTTT
TRBV19	TRBD1	TRBJ1-2	.	CASSIRGRRGYTF	TGTGCCAGTAGTATCAGGGGGCGACGAGGCTACACCTTC
TRBV7-2	.	TRBJ2-2	.	CASSLAATRLSSELFF	TGTGCCAGCAGCTTAGCTGCAACTAGATTGTCCTCGGAGCTGTTTTTT
TRBV28	.	TRBJ1-4	.	CASSLSPTNEKLFF	TGTGCCAGCAGTTTGTCCCCAACTAATGAAAAACTGTTTTTT
TRBV9	.	TRBJ2-7	.	CASSPGRREQYF	TGTGCCAGCAGCCCGGGCAGGCGGGAGCAGTACTTC
TRBV29-1	.	TRBJ1-2	.	CSVGGSNYGYTF	TGCAGCGTTGGGGGATCTAACTATGGCTACACCTTC
TRBV6-5	TRBD1	TRBJ1-4	.	CASSRGQGNEKLFF	TGTGCCAGCAGTCGGGGACAGGGGAATGAAAAACTGTTTTTT
TRBV2	.	TRBJ1-4	.	CASGDSRTNEKLFF	TGTGCCAGCGGCGACAGCCGGACTAATGAAAAACTGTTTTTT
TRBV19	TRBD2	TRBJ2-1	few	CASNPKAGADGEQFF	TGTGCCAGTAATCCTAAAGCGGGAGCTGATGGTGAGCAGTTCTTC
TRBV11-2	TRBD1	TRBJ2-4	.	CASSLDRGRGAKNIQYF	TGTGCCAGCAGCTTGGACAGGGGGCGCGGGGCCAAAAACATTCAGTACTTC
TRBV9	TRBD2	TRBJ2-1	.	CASSVMTSGSNEQFF	TGTGCCAGCAGCGTTATGACTAGCGGTTCCAATGAGCAGTTCTTC
TRBV11-2	TRBD2	TRBJ2-1	once	CASSSTGGRASNEQFF	TGTGCCAGCAGCTCGACCGGCGGGAGGGCCTCCAATGAGCAGTTCTTC
TRBV28	TRBD1	TRBJ2-7	.	CASSFLRWDRGEHEQYF	TGTGCCAGCAGTTTCCTAAGGTGGGACAGAGGTGAGCACGAGCAGTACTTC
TRBV29-1	TRBD1	TRBJ1-3	.	CSATGDPGNTIYF	TGCAGCGCGACAGGGGACCCTGGAAACACCATATATTTT
TRBV6-1	.	TRBJ1-2	.	CASSELPRDYGYTF	TGTGCCAGTAGTGAACTCCCACGGGACTATGGCTACACCTTC
TRBV29-1	TRBD1	TRBJ2-2	once	CSVGRTGGGGELFF	TGCAGCGTTGGGAGGACAGGGGGCGGCGGGGAGCTGTTTTTT
TRBV6-1	TRBD1	TRBJ1-2	.	CASSEGRGGYGYTF	TGTGCCAGCAGTGAGGGCAGGGGGGGATATGGCTACACCTTC
TRBV28	TRBD2	TRBJ2-7	.	CASRQSSGKLYEQYF	TGTGCCAGCAGACAGTCTAGCGGGAAGCTCTACGAGCAGTACTTC
TRBV7-2	.	TRBJ1-1	once	CASSLVSGNTEAFF	TGTGCCAGCAGCTTAGTTAGCGGGAACACTGAAGCTTTCTTT
TRBV7-3	TRBD2	TRBJ2-5	.	CASSSSGTSGRSIPGTQYF	TGTGCCAGCAGCTCCTCCGGGACTAGCGGGAGATCGATTCCAGGGACCCAGTACTTC
TRBV19	.	TRBJ2-5	few	CASSRGASETQYF	TGTGCCAGTAGTAGGGGGGCGTCCGAGACCCAGTACTTC
TRBV5-4	.	TRBJ1-2	.	CASSFSGGQDYGYTF	TGTGCCAGCAGCTTTAGTGGCGGACAAGACTATGGCTACACCTTC
TRBV18	.	TRBJ1-2	.	CASSPAQGLDGYTF	TGTGCCAGCTCACCGGCACAGGGTCTGGATGGCTACACCTTC
TRBV5-6	TRBD1	TRBJ2-2	.	CASSPDRGHDTGELFF	TGTGCCAGCAGCCCGGACAGGGGGCACGACACCGGGGAGCTGTTTTTT
TRBV10-1	.	TRBJ2-3	.	CASSSGASADTQYF	TGCGCCAGCAGTTCGGGGGCGAGTGCAGATACGCAGTATTTT
TRBV18	TRBD1	TRBJ1-5	.	CASSPTDRGRGIDQPQHF	TGTGCCAGCTCACCAACTGACAGGGGGCGCGGGATCGATCAGCCCCAGCATTTT
TRBV2	.	TRBJ1-5	.	CASGRSNQPQHF	TGTGCCAGCGGGCGGAGCAATCAGCCCCAGCATTTT
TRBV21-1	.	TRBJ1-1	.	CASSKEAAPNTEAFF	TGTGCCAGCAGCAAAGAGGCGGCACCGAACACTGAAGCTTTCTTT
TRBV4-1	.	TRBJ1-2	.	CASSQGPTGGSNYGYTF	TGCGCCAGCAGCCAAGGCCCGACGGGAGGGTCTAACTATGGCTACACCTTC
TRBV19	.	TRBJ1-1	.	CASRQQGTTEAFF	TGTGCCAGTAGACAACAGGGTACCACTGAAGCTTTCTTT
TRBV9	.	TRBJ1-3	.	CASSVAFASGNTIYF	TGTGCCAGCAGCGTAGCGTTCGCGTCTGGAAACACCATATATTTT
TRBV5-5	TRBD1	TRBJ2-7	.	CASSPDPGQGSYEQYF	TGTGCCAGCAGCCCGGATCCGGGACAGGGATCCTACGAGCAGTACTTC
TRBV18	.	TRBJ2-1	.	CASSPLDGSEQFF	TGTGCCAGCTCACCACTCGATGGTAGTGAGCAGTTCTTC
TRBV25-1	.	TRBJ1-4	.	CASSSLLENNEKLFF	TGTGCCAGCAGTTCCCTCTTGGAGAATAATGAAAAACTGTTTTTT
TRBV19	TRBD1	TRBJ1-2	.	CASSSQGAYGYTF	TGTGCCAGTAGTTCCCAGGGGGCCTATGGCTACACCTTC
TRBV28	.	TRBJ2-2	.	CASSFLGGHFTPNTGELFF	TGTGCCAGCAGTTTCTTGGGGGGACATTTCACTCCGAACACCGGGGAGCTGTTTTTT